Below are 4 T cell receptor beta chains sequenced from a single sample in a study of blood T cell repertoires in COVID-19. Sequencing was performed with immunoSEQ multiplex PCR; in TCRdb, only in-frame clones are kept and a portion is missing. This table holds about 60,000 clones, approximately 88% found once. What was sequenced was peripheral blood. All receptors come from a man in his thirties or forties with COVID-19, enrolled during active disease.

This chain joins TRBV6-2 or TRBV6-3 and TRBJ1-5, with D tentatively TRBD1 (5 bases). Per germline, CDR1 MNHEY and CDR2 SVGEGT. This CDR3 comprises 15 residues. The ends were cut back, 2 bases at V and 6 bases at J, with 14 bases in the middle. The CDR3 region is CASSYGGARGQPQHF. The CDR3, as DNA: TGTGCCAGCAGTTACGGAGGGGCCCGGGGTCAGCCCCAGCATTTT.

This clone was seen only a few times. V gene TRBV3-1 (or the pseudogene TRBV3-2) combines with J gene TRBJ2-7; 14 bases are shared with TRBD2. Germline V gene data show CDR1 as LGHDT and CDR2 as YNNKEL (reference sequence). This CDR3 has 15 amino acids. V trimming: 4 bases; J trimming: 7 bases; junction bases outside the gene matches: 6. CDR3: CASSLGLAGGGEQYF. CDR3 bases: TGTGCCAGCAGCCTCGGACTAGCGGGAGGTGGGGAGCAGTACTTC.

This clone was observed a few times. The CDR3 DNA follows: TGCAGCGTTGAAGAATCATGGAGGGGAGGTGAGCAGTTCTTC. Amino acids: CSVEESWRGGEQFF. The chain is built from TRBV29-1 and TRBJ2-1; a possible D gene is TRBD2 (6 bases). CDR1 is SQVTM and CDR2 is ANQGSEA in the germline V gene. The CDR3 extends over 14 amino acids. V gave up 0 bases and J gave up 9 bases, with 15 bases separating them.

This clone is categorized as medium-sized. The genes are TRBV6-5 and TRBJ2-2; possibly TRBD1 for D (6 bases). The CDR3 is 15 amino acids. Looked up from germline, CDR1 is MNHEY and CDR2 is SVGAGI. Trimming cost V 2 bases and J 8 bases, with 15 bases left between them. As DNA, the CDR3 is TGTGCCAGCAGTTACAGCCAGGGGATGGATGGGGAGCTGTTTTTT. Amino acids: CASSYSQGMDGELFF.